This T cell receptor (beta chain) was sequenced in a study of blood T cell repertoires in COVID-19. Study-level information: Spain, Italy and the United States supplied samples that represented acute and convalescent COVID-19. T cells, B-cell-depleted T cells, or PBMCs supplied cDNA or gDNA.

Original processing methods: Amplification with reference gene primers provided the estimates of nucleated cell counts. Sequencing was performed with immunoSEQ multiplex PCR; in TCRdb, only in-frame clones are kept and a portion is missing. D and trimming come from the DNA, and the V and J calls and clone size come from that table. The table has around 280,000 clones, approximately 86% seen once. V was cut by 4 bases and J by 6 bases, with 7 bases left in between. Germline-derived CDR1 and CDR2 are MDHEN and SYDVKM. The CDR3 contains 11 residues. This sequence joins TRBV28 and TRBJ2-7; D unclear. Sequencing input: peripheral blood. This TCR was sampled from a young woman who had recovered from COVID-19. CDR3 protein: CASSSQVEQYF. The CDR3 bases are TGTGCCAGCAGTTCCCAGGTCGAGCAGTACTTC.